This passage covers 12 T cell receptor beta chains from one sample sequenced in a study of control samples from healthy donors and cancer patients. Sequenced by immunoSEQ multiplex PCR; TCRdb stores in-frame clones only, minus some. The repertoire consists of about 160,000 clones, with about 94% occurring once and the leading ten covering 14%. Source material: PBMCs. These receptors all stem from a man between 60 and 70 years old with colorectal cancer.

V usage is TRBV27 and J usage is TRBJ2-7; 8 nucleotides agree with TRBD1. The length of the CDR3 is 16 residues. V shed 1 base, J shed 4 bases, and the junction held 9 bases outside the gene matches. Germline lookup yields CDR1 MNHEY and CDR2 SMNVEV (reference sequence). The CDR3 reads CASSLWAGGPPYEQYF. As DNA, the CDR3 is TGTGCCAGCAGTTTATGGGCAGGGGGCCCGCCTTACGAGCAGTACTTC.

The chain recombines TRBV19 with TRBJ1-2, with 9 bases matching TRBD1. This CDR3 contains 18 residues. Germline assignment: CDR1 LNHDA and CDR2 SQIVND (reference sequence). After removal of 5 bases from V and 1 base from J, the junction contained 14 bases not matched to a gene. The CDR3 bases are TGTGCCAGTAGTTCCCCTAGTACTTGGGGACAGGGTAACTATGGCTACACCTTC. Its translation is CASSSPSTWGQGNYGYTF.

The rearrangement uses TRBV7-6 and TRBJ2-1, with TRBD1 as a possible D gene (5 bases). Germline V lookup: CDR1 SGHVS, CDR2 FNYEAQ. The CDR3 is 17 amino acids. The V end was cut by 2 bases, the J end by 6 bases, with 20 bases between. The CDR3, as DNA: TGTGCCAGCAGCTTAACACGCCTGCAGGGTGGTATCAATGAGCAGTTCTTC. Encoded protein: CASSLTRLQGGINEQFF. Drawing the rest from reference TRBV7-6 and TRBJ2-1, the complete variable domain is GAGVSQSPRYKVTKRGQDVALRCDPISGHVSLYWYRQALGQGPEFLTYFNYEAQQDKSGLPNDRFSAERPEGSISTLTIQRTEQRDSAMYRCASSLTRLQGGINEQFFGPGTRLTVL.

The rearrangement uses TRBV7-2 and TRBJ2-1; 9 bases fit TRBD2. This CDR3 comprises 14 residues. Germline CDR1 reads SGHTA; CDR2 reads FQGNSA. After removal of 1 base from V and 9 bases from J, the junction contained 4 bases not matched to a gene. In DNA form, the CDR3 reads TGTGCCAGCAGCTTAGGTGTTAGCGGGGGTGAGCAGTTCTTC. This codes for CASSLGVSGGEQFF. The full variable domain, rest sourced from reference TRBV7-2 and TRBJ2-1, is GAGVSQSPSNKVTEKGKDVELRCDPISGHTALYWYRQSLGQGLEFLIYFQGNSAPDKSGLPSDRFSAERTGGSVSTLTIQRTQQEDSAVYLCASSLGVSGGEQFFGPGTRLTVL.

The chain uses TRBV3-1 (or the pseudogene TRBV3-2) and TRBJ1-1; no definite D call. Trimming shortened V by 1 base and J by 2 bases, and 8 bases separated the two germline ends. Germline CDR1 and CDR2: LGHDT and YNNKEL (reference sequence). The CDR3 sequence is 14 residues long. The CDR3 DNA reads TGTGCCAGCAGCCAAGCGATTCTAAACACTGAAGCTTTCTTT. It codes for CASSQAILNTEAFF.

DNA of the CDR3: TGCGCCAGCAGCTTGGCAGGGGACAGGGGTCATGGCTACACCTTC. Amino acid sequence: CASSLAGDRGHGYTF. The rearrangement uses TRBV5-1 and TRBJ1-2; 10 positions agree with TRBD1. This CDR3 contains 15 residues. V gave up 0 bases and J gave up 6 bases; unmatched junction bases: 5. Germline lookup yields CDR1 SGHRS and CDR2 YFSETQ.

This chain links TRBV7-2 with TRBJ2-1; D unresolved. The CDR3 runs 14 residues. Germline V gene lookup returns CDR1 SGHTA and CDR2 FQGNSA. V dropped 1 base and J dropped 4 bases, with 8 bases sitting between them. As DNA, the CDR3 is TGTGCCAGCAGCTTAGGAACAGAATACAATGAGCAGTTCTTC. Amino acid sequence: CASSLGTEYNEQFF.

The V and J genes are TRBV9 and TRBJ1-2; D may be TRBD1 (5 bases). Trimming shortened V by 3 bases and J by 8 bases, and 20 bases separated the two germline ends. CDR1 and CDR2 (germline): SGDLS, YYNGEE. There are 15 residues in the CDR3. CDR3 sequence (DNA): TGTGCCAGCAGCGCAGAGCTCGAACGGGGGACCGGCTACACCTTC. This translates into CASSAELERGTGYTF.

The J gene is TRBJ2-3, the V gene TRBV18; D is perhaps TRBD2 (6 bases). CDR1 is KGHSH, CDR2 LQKENI, per germline. Trimming removed 0 bases at V and 7 bases at J, with 14 bases between. The CDR3 length is 15 residues. DNA for the CDR3: TGTGCCAGCTCACCACCCGGACTAACGTTCAATACGCAGTATTTT. Encoded protein: CASSPPGLTFNTQYF.

CDR3 bases: TGTGCCAGCAGTCCCGGACAGGGGGCTTACGAGCAGTACTTC. This encodes CASSPGQGAYEQYF. The rearrangement uses TRBV11-2 and TRBJ2-7, with TRBD1 matching 11 bases. Germline loops: CDR1 SGHAT, CDR2 FQNNGV. This CDR3 is built from 14 residues. V was pared by 6 bases and J by 4 bases, with 5 bases of the junction left unmatched.

As concerns this clone: Within the sample, other DNA sequences also encode this same CDR3. The V call is TRBV6-5, the J call TRBJ1-2; 7 positions match TRBD1. The CDR3 is 12 residues long. Germline V CDR1 and CDR2: MNHEY, SVGAGI. J was trimmed by 4 bases and V by 6 bases; bases with no gene match: 2. The CDR3 spells CASRTGSYGYTF. CDR3 nucleotide sequence: TGTGCCAGCAGGACAGGGAGCTATGGCTACACCTTC.

The chain couples TRBV5-6 to TRBJ1-1, with a possible D match to TRBD1 (5 bases). The germline V and J ends were trimmed by 4 bases and 1 base, with 14 bases remaining between them. The CDR3 sequence is 15 residues long. The germline CDR1 and CDR2 sequences are SGHDT and YYEEEE. CDR3 protein: CASSDRGLGNTEAFF. Written as DNA, the CDR3 is TGTGCCAGCAGCGACCGGGGCCTTGGGAACACTGAAGCTTTCTTT.